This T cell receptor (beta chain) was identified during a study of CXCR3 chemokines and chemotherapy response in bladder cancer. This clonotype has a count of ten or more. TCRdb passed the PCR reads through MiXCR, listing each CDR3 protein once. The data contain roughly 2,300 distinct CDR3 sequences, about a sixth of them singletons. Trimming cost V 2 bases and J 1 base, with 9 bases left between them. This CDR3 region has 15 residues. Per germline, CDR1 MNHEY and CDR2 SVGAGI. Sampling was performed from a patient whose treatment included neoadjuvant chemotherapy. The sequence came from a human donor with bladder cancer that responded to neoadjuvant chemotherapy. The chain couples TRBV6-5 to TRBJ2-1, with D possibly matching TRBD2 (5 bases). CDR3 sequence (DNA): TGTGCCAGCAGTTACGCCCGGGGATCCTACAATGAGCAGTTCTTC. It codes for CASSYARGSYNEQFF.